This TCR gamma chain was sequenced for a study of γδ T cells in repeated Plasmodium falciparum infection. Overall study context: Over around 580 days, donors received four mosquito-bite P. falciparum NF54 infections. Some Malian samples span acute malaria episodes; others come from no-transmission periods. Each infection was followed by sampling at 21 days, plus baseline and some pre-infection draws.

The CDR3 extends over 13 amino acids. Germline V gives CDR1 EGSNGY, CDR2 YDSYNSKV. This clone was counted ten times or more. Its target is unknown. The TCRdb record carries a much larger clone's protein, which differs from this DNA's translation at residue 4; a read error is the likely cause, and the protein listed here is the DNA translation. The same CDR3 is also encoded by other DNA sequences in this sample. TCRdb re-called the multiplex PCR reads through CATT. The table records tens of thousands of gamma-chain clones, approximately 2.9% of them present only once. Bulk repertoires came from Vgamma9/Vdelta2+ or Vdelta2-negative gammadelta T cells flow-sorted from PBMC. Whole-study findings and limits: Over time and infection, Vgamma9/Vdelta2+ repertoires remained highly stable and polyclonal.

Sequencing was done on a sample of gamma-delta T cells from blood. This sequence was found in a pool of human donors (malaria-infected and uninfected, not separated). The gene calls are TRGV2 and TRGJ1 or TRGJ2. CDR3 sequence reads: CATRDGLFYKKLF. The CDR3 coding sequence is TGTGCCACCCGGGACGGGCTTTTTTATAAGAAACTCTTT.